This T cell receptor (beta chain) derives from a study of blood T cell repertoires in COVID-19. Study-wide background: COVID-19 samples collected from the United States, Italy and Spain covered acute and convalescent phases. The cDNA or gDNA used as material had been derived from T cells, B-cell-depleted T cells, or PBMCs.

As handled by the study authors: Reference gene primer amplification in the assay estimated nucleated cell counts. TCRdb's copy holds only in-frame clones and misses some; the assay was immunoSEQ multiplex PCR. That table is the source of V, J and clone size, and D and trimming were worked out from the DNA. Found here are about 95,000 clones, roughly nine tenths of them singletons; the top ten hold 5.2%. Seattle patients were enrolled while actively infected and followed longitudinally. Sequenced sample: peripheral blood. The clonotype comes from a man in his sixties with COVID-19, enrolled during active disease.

The CDR3 sequence: CASSFGDRAVYEQYF. For the CDR3, the DNA is TGTGCCAGCAGCTTTGGGGACAGGGCCGTCTACGAGCAGTACTTC. The rearrangement joins TRBV7-9 to TRBJ2-7, with 9 bases matching TRBD1. After removal of 3 bases from V and 3 bases from J, the junction contained 6 bases not matched to a gene. The CDR3 covers 15 residues. Per germline, CDR1 SEHNR and CDR2 FQNEAQ (reference sequence).